This T cell receptor beta chain was identified during a study of CD8+ T cells in alopecia areata. The overall study: Patients received oral tofacitinib, 5 to 10 mg twice daily, for moderate-to-severe alopecia areata. Study-level points and caveats: More clonal than normal scalp was lesional scalp, particularly alopecia totalis/universalis.

This clone was seen more than once but under ten times. As yet, its antigen is unknown. From alopecia areata patients, lesional scalp punch biopsies and peripheral blood were collected. Sorting from PBMCs produced CD4+ and CD8+ T cells. After isolation, RNA underwent reverse transcription to generate cDNA as the sequencing template. This table comes from immunoSEQ multiplex PCR, and its TCRdb copy is limited to in-frame clones, with some not included. The data contain more than 95,000 clones, around two fifths of them singletons. The V segment lost 6 bases and the J segment 5 bases; nucleotides outside the gene matches: 9. Germline CDR1 is SQVTM and CDR2 is ANQGSEA. The CDR3 extends over 13 amino acids.

V gene TRBV29-1 combines with J gene TRBJ2-5, with 7 bases lining up with TRBD1. The TCR was taken from a human donor with alopecia areata. Material: CD4+ T cells sorted from blood. The CDR3 region is CSVRQGGTETQYF. The CDR3 DNA sequence: TGCAGCGTCCGACAGGGTGGGACGGAGACCCAGTACTTC.